The 8 T cell receptor beta chains reported below all come from one sample, sequenced in a study of T cells in Graves' hyperthyroidism and ophthalmopathy. From RNA transcripts, TCR beta CDR3 regions were amplified. The TCR CDR3 was amplified in a first-round RT-PCR using the HTBI primer set. TCRdb used MiXCR to reprocess the multiplex PCR reads, holding one entry per CDR3 protein. The table has around 190,000 distinct CDR3 sequences, about a sixth seen once. The specimen was blood. All receptors derive from a woman in her fifties or sixties with Graves' hyperthyroidism.

The CDR3 sequence is CASSYSPHRGGYNEQFF. DNA for the CDR3: TGTGCCAGCAGTTACTCACCTCACAGGGGCGGATACAATGAGCAGTTCTTC. This chain uses TRBV6-5 with TRBJ2-1; 7 bases fit TRBD1. Germline assignment: CDR1 MNHEY and CDR2 SVGAGI. Trimming at V came to 0 bases and at J to 4 bases, leaving 9 bases not matched to a gene. The CDR3 runs 17 residues.

This clonotype was found many times. The chain is built from TRBV10-2 and TRBJ1-5; D may be TRBD1 (5 bases). CDR1 is WSHSY and CDR2 is SAAADI in the germline V gene. The CDR3 is 15 residues long. Trimming removed 7 bases from V and 0 bases from J, with 13 bases in between. CDR3 amino acids: CASKQDVLSNQPQHF. DNA for the CDR3: TGCGCCAGCAAACAGGACGTTCTTAGCAATCAGCCCCAGCATTTT.

This clonotype was counted ten times or more. CDR3 nucleotides: TGTGCCAGCAGACGGGGTTTCGATTCACCCCTCCACTTT. Translated: CASRRGFDSPLHF. The chain carries TRBV7-6 and TRBJ1-6, with unresolved D. CDR3 size: 13 residues. Trimming removed 6 bases at V and 8 bases at J, with 11 bases between. The germline CDR1 and CDR2 sequences are SGHVS and FNYEAQ.

This clonotype has just a few counts. The rearrangement links TRBV20-1 to TRBJ2-7; 8 positions agree with TRBD1. Germline loops: CDR1 DFQATT, CDR2 SNEGSKA (reference sequence). The CDR3 contains 12 residues. The CDR3 nucleotides read TGCAGCGGGACAGGAGAGCGCTACGAGCAGTACTTC. Its protein product is CSGTGERYEQYF.

This clonotype was picked up many times. The gene calls are TRBV19 and TRBJ1-5; a weak D match, TRBD1 (5 bases). Germline CDR1 and CDR2: LNHDA and SQIVND (reference sequence). The CDR3 spans 15 residues. V was cut by 3 bases and J by 2 bases, with 11 bases left in between. The CDR3 region is CASSIPPGGNQPQHF. The DNA for the CDR3 is TGTGCCAGTAGTATCCCCCCGGGGGGCAATCAGCCCCAGCATTTT.

This clonotype was seen at least ten times. The rearrangement joins TRBV20-1 to TRBJ2-5, with unresolved D. The ends were cut back, 0 bases at V and 2 bases at J, with 10 bases in the middle. The CDR3 runs to 14 residues. CDR1 is DFQATT and CDR2 is SNEGSKA in the germline V gene (reference sequence). CDR3 region: CSARDRALQETQYF. CDR3 sequence (DNA): TGCAGTGCTAGAGATCGGGCTCTGCAAGAGACCCAGTACTTC.

There are many counts of this clonotype. The chain combines TRBV2 with TRBJ2-1, with 11 bases that match TRBD2. Per germline, CDR1 SNHLY and CDR2 FYNNEI. The CDR3 covers 15 residues. The junction had 9 bases not matched to a gene; V was cut back by 5 bases and J by 9 bases. The CDR3 reads CASSPGTSGVSEQFF. The CDR3 bases are TGTGCCAGCAGTCCCGGGACTAGCGGTGTTTCTGAGCAGTTCTTC.

The V gene is TRBV5-8, the J gene TRBJ2-1, with 11 bases fitting TRBD1. Germline V lookup: CDR1 SGHTS, CDR2 YDEGEE. Trimming cost V 0 bases and J 5 bases; bases outside gene matches: 1. The CDR3 is 15 residues long. This chain's CDR3 is CASSLGTGGHNEQFF. CDR3 coding DNA: TGTGCCAGCAGCTTGGGGACAGGGGGCCACAATGAGCAGTTCTTC.